This entry is about one T cell receptor (beta chain). Its antigen is as yet unknown. With 60 Vbeta and 13 Jbeta primers, the PCR was carried out. Using immunoSEQ multiplex PCR, the repertoire was profiled, and TCRdb retains in-frame clones only, with some absent. Of some 100,000 clones in the sample, 76% were seen once. This record belongs to a study of cytomegalovirus exposure and HLA in healthy donors. Overall study findings and caveats: There were several of the most significant clusters that appeared linked to common viral pathogens in a later analysis. A list of 150 or so TCR beta chains associated with cytomegalovirus was given.

The CDR3 is 12 residues long. Germline assignment: CDR1 SGHAT and CDR2 FQNNGV. Trimming removed 1 base at V and 9 bases at J, with 9 bases between. The J gene is TRBJ1-2, the V gene TRBV11-2, with D unclear. The sequence came from a woman aged 50 to 60 in good health and CMV-seropositive. The material sequenced was PBMCs. CDR3: CASSLGLVSYTF. The CDR3 DNA reads TGTGCCAGCAGCTTAGGGCTCGTAAGCTACACCTTC.